This is a list of T cell receptor beta chains from one sample in a study of shared clonotypes between healthy human individuals. Generated by immunoSEQ multiplex PCR, the TCRdb table keeps only in-frame clones and is missing some. The sample has over a million clones; 95% to 99% are singletons. The sequenced material came from naive CD4+ T cells sorted from blood. Receptors originate from a man aged 25 to 45 in good health. Each CDR3 is given with its conserved first and last residue. The order of the fields is V gene, J gene, clone size, D gene, CDR3 DNA, CDR3 protein. D genes are given only for firm matches. Clone size is stated in some rows and not others, as once, few, many or a class when expanded.

V: TRBV27
J: TRBJ2-1
size: -
D: -
DNA: TGTGCCAGCAGGGAGCGGGCCGCCTACAATGAGCAGTTCTTC
CDR3: CASRERAAYNEQFF

V: TRBV5-8
J: TRBJ1-5
size: -
D: -
DNA: TGTGCCAGCAGTACGGGGTATCAGCCCCAGCATTTT
CDR3: CASSTGYQPQHF

V: TRBV7-2
J: TRBJ2-3
size: -
D: -
DNA: TGTGCCAGCAACACTAGGGTCCTCACAGATACGCAGTATTTT
CDR3: CASNTRVLTDTQYF

V: TRBV6-1
J: TRBJ2-2
size: -
D: -
DNA: TGTGCCAGCATTCTACAGGGTGTCGGCGGGGAGCTGTTTTTT
CDR3: CASILQGVGGELFF

V: TRBV29-1
J: TRBJ1-1
size: -
D: -
DNA: TGCAGCGTGGGACTCACCGGGACGGTGAACACTGAAGCTTTCTTT
CDR3: CSVGLTGTVNTEAFF

V: TRBV27
J: TRBJ1-5
size: -
D: -
DNA: TGTGCCAGCAGCCCGAGATTCAATCAGCCCCAGCATTTT
CDR3: CASSPRFNQPQHF

V: TRBV18
J: TRBJ2-2
size: -
D: -
DNA: TGTGCCAGCTCCCGGCCAGGTCCCGCGAACACCGGGGAGCTGTTTTTT
CDR3: CASSRPGPANTGELFF

V: TRBV29-1
J: TRBJ1-1
size: -
D: -
DNA: TGCAGCGTAACTCCGGGGTTCATGAACACTGAAGCTTTCTTT
CDR3: CSVTPGFMNTEAFF

V: TRBV18
J: TRBJ2-1
size: -
D: -
DNA: TGTGCCAGCTCACCACCGATACGACCCAACAATGAGCAGTTCTTC
CDR3: CASSPPIRPNNEQFF

V: TRBV4-1
J: TRBJ2-7
size: -
D: -
DNA: TGCGCCAGCAGCCAAGTAACAGGGAGGGGCTACGAGCAGTACTTC
CDR3: CASSQVTGRGYEQYF

V: TRBV9
J: TRBJ2-1
size: -
D: -
DNA: TGTGCCAGCAGCGTAACGACAGGAAACCGGCCAAATGAGCAGTTCTTC
CDR3: CASSVTTGNRPNEQFF

V: TRBV28
J: TRBJ2-7
size: -
D: TRBD2
DNA: TGTGCCAGCAGTTCGGGGACTAGGGGCAGCGAGCAGTACTTC
CDR3: CASSSGTRGSEQYF

V: TRBV5-1
J: TRBJ2-5
size: -
D: -
DNA: TGCGCCAGCAGCTTGGGGGGGACGGAGACCCAGTACTTC
CDR3: CASSLGGTETQYF

V: TRBV28
J: TRBJ2-2
size: -
D: -
DNA: TGTGCCAGCAGATTTCCGAACACCGGGGAGCTGTTTTTT
CDR3: CASRFPNTGELFF

V: TRBV28
J: TRBJ1-2
size: -
D: TRBD1
DNA: TGTGCCAGCAGTTTATATGGGACAGGGGAATTTGGCTACACCTTC
CDR3: CASSLYGTGEFGYTF

V: TRBV9
J: TRBJ2-7
size: -
D: -
DNA: TGTGCCAGCAGCGTTGAACCGGGACCGAGCTCCTACGAGCAGTACTTC
CDR3: CASSVEPGPSSYEQYF

V: TRBV19
J: TRBJ1-5
size: -
D: TRBD1
DNA: TGTGCCAGTAGCACCCTGGCGGGGACAGGGTACCAGCCCCAGCATTTT
CDR3: CASSTLAGTGYQPQHF

V: TRBV6-5
J: TRBJ1-2
size: -
D: -
DNA: TGTGCCAGCAGTTACTCACTACAGGGATCAGGGGGCTACACCTTC
CDR3: CASSYSLQGSGGYTF

V: TRBV19
J: TRBJ2-3
size: -
D: TRBD2
DNA: TGTGCCAGTAGTACAGGGACTAGCGGCACAGATACGCAGTATTTT
CDR3: CASSTGTSGTDTQYF

V: TRBV11-1
J: TRBJ2-3
size: -
D: -
DNA: TGTGCCAGCAGCTTAGTTATCACTAGCTTGACAGATACGCAGTATTTT
CDR3: CASSLVITSLTDTQYF

V: TRBV7-2
J: TRBJ2-5
size: -
D: -
DNA: TGTGCCAGCAGCTTAGGGCCAGGCCCGGAGGAGACCCAGTACTTC
CDR3: CASSLGPGPEETQYF

V: TRBV28
J: TRBJ1-5
size: -
D: -
DNA: TGTGCCAGCAGTTTCTTTTTGATCAATCAGCCCCAGCATTTT
CDR3: CASSFFLINQPQHF

V: TRBV10-3
J: TRBJ2-5
size: -
D: TRBD2
DNA: TGTGCCATCAGTGACCCTAGCGGGAAGCAAGAGACCCAGTACTTC
CDR3: CAISDPSGKQETQYF

V: TRBV2
J: TRBJ1-5
size: -
D: -
DNA: TGTGCCAGCAGCCCCGACAGCAATCAGCCCCAGCATTTT
CDR3: CASSPDSNQPQHF

V: TRBV29-1
J: TRBJ2-5
size: -
D: TRBD1
DNA: TGCAGCGCCCGGGACAGGACTCAAGAGACCCAGTACTTC
CDR3: CSARDRTQETQYF

V: TRBV11-2
J: TRBJ2-7
size: -
D: -
DNA: TGTGCCAGCAGCCAGCCCGGTCTTTACGAGCAGTACTTC
CDR3: CASSQPGLYEQYF

V: TRBV6-6
J: TRBJ2-5
size: once
D: -
DNA: TGTGCCAGCAGTTTACCCCCGGGGCAAGAGACCCAGTACTTC
CDR3: CASSLPPGQETQYF

V: TRBV5-1
J: TRBJ2-1
size: -
D: -
DNA: TGCGCCAGCAGCGCTGAGGTCAATGAGCAGTTCTTC
CDR3: CASSAEVNEQFF

V: TRBV7-2
J: TRBJ2-7
size: once
D: -
DNA: TGTGCCAGCAGTGCAGTAGCGCGGAAAACCTACGAGCAGTACTTC
CDR3: CASSAVARKTYEQYF

V: TRBV5-4
J: TRBJ2-7
size: -
D: -
DNA: TGTGCCAGCAGCGGTGGACCCTACGAGCAGTACTTC
CDR3: CASSGGPYEQYF

V: TRBV7-6
J: TRBJ2-7
size: -
D: -
DNA: TGTGCCAGCAGCTTAGCGATCCGAAGTCAAGTTACAACCTGGGACGAGCAGTACTTC
CDR3: CASSLAIRSQVTTWDEQYF

V: TRBV18
J: TRBJ2-7
size: -
D: -
DNA: TGTGCCAGCTCACCGGGCGGGGGAGTGGGGACACCCTACGAGCAGTACTTC
CDR3: CASSPGGGVGTPYEQYF

V: TRBV30
J: TRBJ2-2
size: -
D: -
DNA: TGTGCCTGGAGTAAGAACACCGGGGAGCTGTTTTTT
CDR3: CAWSKNTGELFF

V: TRBV11-2
J: TRBJ2-7
size: -
D: TRBD1
DNA: TGTGCCAGCAGCAAAAGACAGGGTACCGAGCAGTACTTC
CDR3: CASSKRQGTEQYF

V: TRBV5-1
J: TRBJ2-3
size: -
D: -
DNA: TGCGCCAGCAGCGGGGGCTATAGCGATACGCAGTATTTT
CDR3: CASSGGYSDTQYF

V: TRBV10-2
J: TRBJ2-1
size: -
D: TRBD1
DNA: TGCGCCAGCAGTGACAGGGGGTTTCCCTACAATGAGCAGTTCTTC
CDR3: CASSDRGFPYNEQFF

V: TRBV11-2
J: TRBJ2-5
size: -
D: TRBD1
DNA: TGTGCCAGCAGCTTAATGACAGGGGCCCAAGAGACCCAGTACTTC
CDR3: CASSLMTGAQETQYF

V: TRBV2
J: TRBJ1-1
size: -
D: -
DNA: TGTGCCAGAAGTCGGGGGAACACTGAAGCTTTCTTT
CDR3: CARSRGNTEAFF

V: TRBV10-3
J: TRBJ2-2
size: -
D: TRBD1
DNA: TGTGCCATCAGCCTAACCGGGACAGGGGAAACCGGGGAGCTGTTTTTT
CDR3: CAISLTGTGETGELFF

V: TRBV10-2
J: TRBJ2-4
size: -
D: -
DNA: TGCGCCAGCAGTGCATCAGGAACCATAGCCAAAAACATTCAGTACTTC
CDR3: CASSASGTIAKNIQYF

V: TRBV18
J: TRBJ1-3
size: once
D: -
DNA: TGTGCCAGCTCACCCCAGGGATATTCCGGAAACACCATATATTTT
CDR3: CASSPQGYSGNTIYF

V: TRBV28
J: TRBJ1-2
size: -
D: -
DNA: TGTGCCAGCAGCGCGGCAGGGCGAGGCTACACCTTC
CDR3: CASSAAGRGYTF

V: TRBV27
J: TRBJ2-7
size: -
D: -
DNA: TGTGCCAGCAGCCGAGGGGCAGGGTGGGGGTACGAGCAGTACTTC
CDR3: CASSRGAGWGYEQYF

V: TRBV9
J: TRBJ2-3
size: -
D: -
DNA: TGTGCCAGCAGCGTAATAGCCGTGAGCACAGATACGCAGTATTTT
CDR3: CASSVIAVSTDTQYF

V: TRBV11-2
J: TRBJ2-3
size: -
D: -
DNA: TGTGCCAGCAGCCTAGGTCGGGCGGGCACAGATACGCAGTATTTT
CDR3: CASSLGRAGTDTQYF

V: TRBV28
J: TRBJ2-7
size: -
D: -
DNA: TGTGCCAGCAGCCGATTCCCTGACAGAAACTACGAGCAGTACTTC
CDR3: CASSRFPDRNYEQYF

V: TRBV6-1
J: TRBJ1-5
size: once
D: TRBD1
DNA: TGTGCCAGCAGCGGCGGGACAGATAGCAATCAGCCCCAGCATTTT
CDR3: CASSGGTDSNQPQHF

V: TRBV7-9
J: TRBJ1-2
size: -
D: -
DNA: TGTGCCAGCAGCTTAGAAGGCGCGGCAGAGAGCACCTTC
CDR3: CASSLEGAAESTF

V: TRBV11-3
J: TRBJ2-1
size: -
D: TRBD2
DNA: TGTGCCAGCAGCTTCCGACTAGCGGGACTAGACAATGAGCAGTTCTTC
CDR3: CASSFRLAGLDNEQFF